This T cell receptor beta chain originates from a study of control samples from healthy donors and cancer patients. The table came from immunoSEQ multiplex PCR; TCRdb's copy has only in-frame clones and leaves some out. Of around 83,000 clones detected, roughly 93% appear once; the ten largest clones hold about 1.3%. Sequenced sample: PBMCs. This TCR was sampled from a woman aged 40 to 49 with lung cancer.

DNA of the CDR3: TGCGCCAGCAGCCACCCACCCGAAAAACTGTTTTTT. Encoded protein: CASSHPPEKLFF. The genes are TRBV5-1 and TRBJ1-4; D gene ambiguous. This CDR3 has 12 residues. From germline, CDR1 is SGHRS and CDR2 YFSETQ. The V end was cut by 4 bases, the J end by 8 bases, with 9 bases between.